This T cell receptor (beta chain) came from a study of tumor and adjacent non-tumor tissue in lung cancer. CDR1 is SGHAT and CDR2 is FQNNGV in the germline V gene. The CDR3 has 17 residues. As to this clonotype: The junction departs from the called germline gene at one end, perhaps through a read error.

The library came from three nested PCR rounds adapted from ARM-PCR protocols. TCRdb reprocessed the multiplex PCR reads via MiXCR and lists one record per CDR3 protein. The data show tens of thousands of distinct CDR3 sequences, under 85% seen once. No cell sorting was done before RNA was extracted from the tissue. The gene calls are TRBV11-2 and TRBJ2-5; D is perhaps TRBD2 (6 bases). Sequencing used lung tumor tissue. The TCR sequence derives from a woman aged 50 to 65 with non-small cell lung cancer. The CDR3 sequence is CTSSFSTTRAYQETQYF. Written as DNA, the CDR3 is TGTACCAGCAGCTTCTCAACGACTAGAGCGTATCAAGAGACCCAGTACTTC.